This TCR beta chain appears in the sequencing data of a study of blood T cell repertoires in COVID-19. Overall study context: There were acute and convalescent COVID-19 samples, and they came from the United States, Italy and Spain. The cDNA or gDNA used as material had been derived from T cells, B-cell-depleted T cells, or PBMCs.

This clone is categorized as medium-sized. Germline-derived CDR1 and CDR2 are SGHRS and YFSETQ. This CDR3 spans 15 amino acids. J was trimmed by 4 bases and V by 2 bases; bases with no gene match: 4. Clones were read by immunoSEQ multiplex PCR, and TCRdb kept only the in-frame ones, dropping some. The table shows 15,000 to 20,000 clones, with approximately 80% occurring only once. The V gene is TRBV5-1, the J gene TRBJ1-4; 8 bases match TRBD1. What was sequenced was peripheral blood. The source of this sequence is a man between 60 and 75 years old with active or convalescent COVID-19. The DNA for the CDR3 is TGCGCCAGCAGCTTCAGGGGGCAAATTAATGAAAAACTGTTTTTT. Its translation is CASSFRGQINEKLFF. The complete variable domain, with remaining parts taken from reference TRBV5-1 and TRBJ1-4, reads KAGVTQTPRYLIKTRGQQVTLSCSPISGHRSVSWYQQTPGQGLQFLFEYFSETQRNKGNFPGRFSGRQFSNSRSEMNVSTLELGDSALYLCASSFRGQINEKLFFGSGTQLSVL.